This TCR beta chain was obtained from a study of cytomegalovirus exposure and HLA in healthy donors (TCRdb year 2017). Regarding the study in general: According to an earlier analysis of 587 of the donors, about 179 million T cells yielded 117 million unique TCR beta sequences and about 300 Gb of sequence data. In a later genetic analysis, genome-wide SNP genotypes for about 55% of the 666 donors were used, and that subset was treated as a discovery cohort. Every repertoire in the discovery cohort had been generated on one and the same sequencing platform. Of the 398 genotyped donors, 65% to 90% fell in the genetic ancestry cluster associated with self-reported Caucasian donors. On average, roughly 200,000 unique TCR beta nucleotide sequences were sequenced per donor among about 400 genotyped donors of the cohort, with 15% to 20% of those sequences being non-productive. Donor age, sex, ethnicity and CMV serostatus were collected together with the repertoire data. In a later analysis, previously published TCR beta repertoires from 550 to 750 donors were re-analyzed and high-resolution HLA genotyping was added so that TCR occurrence patterns could be studied. To predict cytomegalovirus infection status, the study combined high-throughput TCR immunosequencing, statistical association of individual TCRs with disease status, and machine learning. Along with the approximately 700-subject first cohort, a separate validation cohort of over 90 different subjects was used. HLA typing included class I and class II loci at four-digit resolution. The number of donors typed differed by locus, with about 620-630 for A, B, C, DRB1 and DQB1, approximately 500 for DQA1, approximately 580 for DPA1, and around 450 for DPB1. In the later analysis, no new phenotypic data were used to find candidate immune exposures; instead, reliance was placed on TCR beta sequences and their occurrence across donors. The study was designed to test whether signatures of past pathogen exposure could be identified by cataloging public T cell receptors. To decide whether each TCR beta V gene segment behaved as functional or pseudogenic, an earlier analysis of fewer than 750 of the donors relied on high-throughput TCR beta sequencing. The study used immunosequencing to profile the T cell repertoires of 600 to 850 subjects and linked those repertoires to cytomegalovirus serostatus. About five DR-DQ haplotypes were treated as single units for association and clustering because of strong linkage in the cohort. Roughly 300 gigabases of sequencing data and approximately 80 million unique TCR sequences were included in an early release covering about 600 HLA-typed donors. Paper-wide results and their limitations: The cohort was sequenced for TCR beta chains only, and without alpha or paired-chain data the features that could be detected were limited. A later analysis reported that several top co-occurrence clusters appeared linked to parvovirus B19, influenza, CMV and Epstein-Barr virus. The study listed 164 TCR beta chains as associated with cytomegalovirus. In a later analysis, HLA-associated TCR beta chains showed more clonal expansion and lower generation probabilities than non-associated chains that were equally common. A few of the identified cytomegalovirus-associated TCR beta chains were confirmed in vitro to be specific for cytomegalovirus antigens. A cluster of highly shared sequence variants was judged likely to represent a technical artifact of the sequencing pipeline. A further reported finding was that TCR beta sequences accurately predicted the HLA-A and HLA-B alleles for most subjects in the first cohort. A later genetic analysis reported fewer N-insertions in productive TCRs among donors in an Asian-associated ancestry cluster than the roughly 700-donor mean. A later analysis found that TCR association rates varied across HLA loci, with DRB1 alleles showing the most associated TCRs and HLA-C alleles the fewest. The 87-base-pair reads could not distinguish some IMGT-functional V segments, including TRBV6-2 and TRBV6-3, so those segments were excluded. Because some donors lacked HLA typing at each locus, the association tests relied only on the typed subset. It was suggested by the authors that the approach could potentially be generalized to other disease states and immunological phenotypes. The only immune exposure information available for the cohort was CMV serostatus. Most CMV-associated TCR beta chains appeared to be HLA-restricted in a later analysis, and the HLA associations seemed to be driven largely by CMV exposure. Roughly uniform sequencing depth across donors was assumed in presence/absence analyses, although this assumption may not hold. In an earlier analysis of around 600 of the donors, most TCR beta V segments were observed in productive rearrangements about 90% or about 30% of the time, broadly matching IMGT annotations. Linkage disequilibrium might explain the correlated functional status among segregating V segments, but an unknown experimental factor could not be excluded. A later genetic analysis associated a missense DCLRE1C variant with V-gene and J-gene trimming of TCR beta chains, and an independent cohort replicated the association. At a false discovery rate of 0.05, a later analysis linked under 20,000 TCR beta sequences to specific HLA alleles. The classifier was reported to diagnose cytomegalovirus status with high specificity and sensitivity in both the original and validation cohorts. While some public TCRs were present in many individuals, most TCR sequences turned up only very rarely across donors. Strong co-occurrence of HLA alleles, especially DR and DQ, made assigning TCR associations to individual alleles difficult. Because counts were too low, roughly 18 rarely observed V segments, including chromosome 9 orphons, were left out of the earlier analysis of about 620 of the donors.

Notes on this clone: The target of this receptor is not known. Nothing much larger sits one base from this clone, and base qualities are not available.

Based on the germline V gene, the CDR1 and CDR2 sequences are SNHLY and FYNNEI. Deletion took 7 bases off V and 7 bases off J, with a span of 8 bases between the germline ends. The CDR3 covers 11 residues, taking in both the cysteine and the phenylalanine. The CDR3 DNA has 33 bases and is translated from base 1. The protocol used for the library was the immunoSEQ multiplex PCR assay. For the multiplex PCR, a mixture combining 60 forward primers for TCR Vbeta segments and 13 reverse primers for TCR Jbeta segments was used. A multiplex PCR assay on genomic DNA amplified the CDR3 region of rearranged TCR beta genes. On the Illumina HiSeq System, the amplified TCR beta libraries were sequenced as 87-base-pair reads. The study's own analysis went as follows. Across the 670 or so repertoires, a later analysis counted around 80 million unique TCR beta chains, approximately 10 million of which were shared by at least two donors. Raw reads were error-corrected and collapsed into unique sequences by a nearest-neighbor algorithm in which closely related sequences were merged to remove PCR and sequencing errors. CDR3 sequences were aligned to IMGT reference sequences to assign V, D and J gene segments. For a sequence to be retained, a match of at least six nucleotides was required to both a V gene segment and a J gene segment. Rearrangements were classified as productive when the CDR3 lacked stop codons and remained in frame with V and J, and all other rearrangements were classified as non-productive. CDR3 was defined according to IMGT convention as the region running from the second conserved V-encoded cysteine to the conserved J-encoded phenylalanine. Sequences without an unambiguous match to a single V gene segment were excluded from the earlier analysis of approximately 560 of the donors. In an earlier analysis of several hundred of the donors, V segments were called functional above 56.7% productive rearrangements and were called segregating when the between-donor standard deviation exceeded 5%. A statistical classification framework was developed to diagnose cytomegalovirus status using the catalog of TCR beta chain sequences. In a later analysis, V and J genes were assigned by comparing TCR nucleotide sequences against IMGT/GENE-DB human TR gene sequences. A later analysis assigned CDR3 sequences and most-parsimonious VDJ recombination scenarios with the TCRdist pipeline. In a later analysis, every TCR beta chain was defined by the combination of its CDR3 amino acid sequence and its V-gene family, and reads without a unique V-gene family were dropped. To address suspected cross-contamination and a sequencing artifact, a later analysis removed some 620 highly shared, low-generation-probability nucleotide sequences. For each public chain, a later analysis derived a clonal expansion index from normalized ranks of inferred template counts within each repertoire. In a later analysis, generation probabilities were computed using a VDJ recombination model fitted to out-of-frame rearrangements, and the results were checked against IGoR. A later analysis scored TCR-TCR, TCR-HLA and TCR-CMV co-occurrence with hypergeometric tests, applying a repertoire-size bias correction to TCR pairs. False discovery rates were estimated in a later analysis by permuting HLA or CMV assignments 20 times. In a later analysis, co-occurring TCRs were grouped using DBSCAN, and TCRdist sequence similarity was added for clustering within HLA-allele-positive subsets. Repertoires with fewer than 30,000 or more than 120,000 public chains, plus five repertoires with anomalous nucleotide sharing, were excluded from co-occurrence clustering. TCRdb provides this immuneACCESS table in a form limited to in-frame rearrangements. Some clones are lacking; in checked studies, under half of them reflect an unresolved V gene, and why the rest are absent is not known. V, J and clone size derive from that table, while D and trimming were established from the DNA sequence. The sample profile shows 150,000 to 200,000 clones; around 78% of them were found once. Together, the top ten hold about 2.1% of the sample.

In total, approximately 690 healthy bone marrow donors made up the cohort. All cohort members were sampled while nominally healthy, although unrecorded immune exposures were likely present. The donor tested CMV seronegative, placing the donor among the 350 to 400 seronegative members of the cohort. Each donor provided a peripheral blood sample, and peripheral blood mononuclear cells were used for TCR beta sequencing. Genomic DNA extraction from the blood cell samples was performed with the Qiagen DNeasy Blood Extraction Kit. The chain is assembled from TRBV2 and TRBJ2-4; tentative D gene TRBD2, with 6 bases matching. This TCR derives from a man aged 25-40 years in good health and CMV-seronegative. Input material: PBMCs. The DNA sequence follows: TGTGCCAGCATTGGGGGGAACATTCAGTACTTC. It encodes CASIGGNIQYF.